The clone carrying this TCR beta chain was seen ten or more times. Its target is not known. The data are from a study of identical twins. The study's findings and limits: Possibly, invariant MAIT and iNKT cells partly confounded zero-insertion analyses. Out-of-frame TCR alpha sharing observed in monozygotic twins exceeded model estimates.

Through template switching, a universal primer site was introduced, and the cDNA contained unique molecular identifiers. TCRdb re-analysed the 5' RACE reads in MiXCR, keeping a single row per CDR3 protein. The sample gives 550,000 to 700,000 distinct CDR3 sequences, approximately 9.6% of which show up once; around 3% is in the top ten. V gave up 1 base and J gave up 5 bases, with 10 bases separating them. From germline, CDR1 is MDHEN and CDR2 SYDVKM. The CDR3 runs to 14 residues. These data were also reused for a study on yellow fever vaccine responses in identical twins.

The sequenced sample consisted of PBMCs. The clonotype was recovered from a woman aged 18-30 years in good health. The chain has TRBV28 and TRBJ2-3, with D perhaps TRBD1 or TRBD2 (6 bases each). The CDR3 sequence: CASSLSRGLDTQYF. In nucleotides, the CDR3 is TGTGCCAGCAGTTTATCCCGGGGGCTAGATACGCAGTATTTT.